Listed here are 30 T cell receptor beta chains from one sample, sequenced in a study of radiotherapy plus CTLA-4 blockade in lung cancer. Data came from immunoSEQ multiplex PCR; TCRdb stores just in-frame clones and leaves some out. The sample holds 130,000 or so clones, 85% to 90% seen once. The source material was peripheral blood, sampled from a patient treated with radiotherapy plus ipilimumab. These receptors were collected from a human donor with non-small cell lung cancer that progressed on radiotherapy plus ipilimumab.

V and J are TRBV2 and TRBJ1-2; no definite D call. The V end was cut by 6 bases, the J end by 3 bases, with 8 bases between. From germline, CDR1 is SNHLY and CDR2 FYNNEI. This CDR3 is 12 amino acids long. As DNA, the CDR3 is TGTGCCAGCAGGAACACAGACTATGGCTACACCTTC. Translated: CASRNTDYGYTF.

This rearrangement joins TRBV19 to TRBJ2-3; 10 bases agree with TRBD2. The V segment lost 5 bases and the J segment 3 bases; nucleotides outside the gene matches: 5. Germline loops: CDR1 LNHDA, CDR2 SQIVND (reference sequence). The CDR3 sequence is 15 residues long. Here the CDR3 DNA reads TGTGCCAGTAGTTGGTCTAGCGGGAGTACAGATACGCAGTATTTT. Translated, it gives CASSWSSGSTDTQYF.

The V call is TRBV19, the J call TRBJ2-7, with D perhaps TRBD2 (7 bases). Germline CDR1 LNHDA, CDR2 SQIVND (reference sequence). This CDR3 has 13 residues. V lost 6 bases to trimming and J lost 7 bases, with 16 bases between them. The CDR3 region has the DNA TGTGCCAGTAGGGGAGGGACCAGGGGTGAGCAGTACTTC. It codes for CASRGGTRGEQYF.

The V call is TRBV11-3, the J call TRBJ2-2; possible D gene TRBD2, 5 bases. Trimming took off 3 bases at V and 5 bases at J, with 22 bases between the two ends. The CDR3 has 18 amino acids. Germline V gene data show CDR1 as SGHNT and CDR2 as YENEEA. CDR3: CASSFLPPDSDGTGELFF. CDR3 coding DNA: TGTGCCAGCAGCTTCCTACCCCCGGACTCGGATGGGACCGGGGAGCTGTTTTTT.

This rearrangement joins TRBV7-2 to TRBJ1-1; weak D call: TRBD1 (5 bases). The CDR3 totals 16 residues. Germline values: CDR1 SGHTA, CDR2 FQGNSA. The germline V and J ends were trimmed by 5 bases and 4 bases, with 20 bases remaining between them. The CDR3 nucleotides are TGTGCCAGCAGCAGATCTCCAGGGCAGGGTGGCACTGAAGCTTTCTTT. Its protein product is CASSRSPGQGGTEAFF.

This chain links TRBV9 with TRBJ2-7; D remains unclear. The CDR3 spans 14 residues. The V gene's germline CDR1 is SGDLS and CDR2 YYNGEE. Trimming left V 6 bases short and J 4 bases short, with 17 bases between. CDR3 amino acids: CASNTAGRDYEQYF. The DNA for the CDR3 is TGTGCCAGCAACACTGCCGGTAGGGATTACGAGCAGTACTTC.

This chain joins TRBV15 and TRBJ2-7; weak D call: TRBD2 (5 bases). Trimming stripped 0 bases from V and 4 bases from J, with 13 bases between. The CDR3 extends over 15 amino acids. Germline lookup yields CDR1 LNHNV and CDR2 YYDKDF (reference sequence). The CDR3 DNA reads as TGTGCCACCAGCAGAGATCGCGGGCAGGAATACGAGCAGTACTTC. Amino acid sequence: CATSRDRGQEYEQYF.

This chain connects TRBV9 to TRBJ2-1; 7 bases are a match to TRBD2. The CDR3 length is 16 residues. Germline loops: CDR1 SGDLS, CDR2 YYNGEE. With 3 bases clipped from V and 3 bases from J, the junction kept 9 bases outside the gene matches. The CDR3 spells CASSGRQTSSYNEQFF. Written as DNA, the CDR3 is TGTGCCAGCAGCGGTCGACAGACTAGCAGCTACAATGAGCAGTTCTTC.

The chain recombines TRBV6-1 with TRBJ1-1, with D hard to call. Trimming pared 6 bases from V and 4 bases from J, leaving 12 bases between. This CDR3 comprises 13 residues. The germline CDR1 and CDR2 sequences are MNHNS and SASEGT. CDR3 bases: TGTGCCAGCAGCCGACGGTGGCCCACTGAAGCTTTCTTT. It translates to CASSRRWPTEAFF.

This chain joins TRBV18 and TRBJ2-1; 13 positions agree with TRBD2. The CDR3 contains 15 residues. Germline values: CDR1 KGHSH, CDR2 LQKENI. V shed 3 bases, J shed 10 bases, and the junction held 6 bases outside the gene matches. The CDR3 spells CASSPRGLAGVEQFF. As DNA, the CDR3 is TGTGCCAGCTCACCGCGCGGACTAGCGGGAGTAGAGCAGTTCTTC. Looking up the rest from reference TRBV18 and TRBJ2-1 gives the full variable domain: NAGVMQNPRHLVRRRGQEARLRCSPMKGHSHVYWYRQLPEEGLKFMVYLQKENIIDESGMPKERFSAEFPKEGPSILRIQQVVRGDSAAYFCASSPRGLAGVEQFFGPGTRLTVL.

V and J are TRBV5-1 and TRBJ2-1; D remains ambiguous. V lost 0 bases and J 10 bases, leaving 11 bases between the germline ends. The V gene's germline CDR1 is SGHRS and CDR2 YFSETQ. The CDR3 runs 13 residues. Written as DNA, the CDR3 is TGCGCCAGCAGCTTGGCTAGGGCCCCCGAGCAGTTCTTC. Translation: CASSLARAPEQFF.

This chain links TRBV5-1 with TRBJ2-7; D unresolved. With 6 bases removed from V and 7 bases from J, the gap between germline ends came to 20 bases. The CDR3 is 14 amino acids. Germline CDR1 SGHRS, CDR2 YFSETQ. In DNA form, the CDR3 reads TGCGCCAGCACCCTCGGCAACCTGCAAGAGGAGCAGTACTTC. Translation: CASTLGNLQEEQYF.

V is TRBV19 and J is TRBJ2-2; weak D call: TRBD2 (6 bases). The V end was cut by 5 bases, the J end by 3 bases, with 13 bases between. The CDR3 sequence is 15 residues long. Per the germline V gene, CDR1 is LNHDA and CDR2 is SQIVND (reference sequence). The CDR3 nucleotides read TGTGCCAGTAGTGGGAACGGGAGATACACCGGGGAGCTGTTTTTT. This codes for CASSGNGRYTGELFF.

The rearrangement links TRBV5-1 to TRBJ2-5; D might be TRBD2 (6 bases). V was clipped by 9 bases and J by 5 bases, with 17 bases between them. Germline V gives CDR1 SGHRS, CDR2 YFSETQ. The CDR3 spans 13 residues. The CDR3 is CATSEGRTETQYF. Here the CDR3 DNA reads TGCGCCACCTCTGAGGGGAGGACGGAGACCCAGTACTTC.

The chain joins TRBV9 to TRBJ1-2; D remains ambiguous. The V end lost 0 bases, the J end lost 2 bases, and 11 bases lay between the germline ends. The CDR3 is made up of 15 amino acids. From germline, CDR1 is SGDLS and CDR2 YYNGEE. For the CDR3, the DNA is TGTGCCAGCAGCGTAGCCGGAGGCACAAACTATGGCTACACCTTC. As protein: CASSVAGGTNYGYTF.

The chain recombines TRBV28 with TRBJ2-7; D gene unclear. Between the trimmed V and J ends, which lost 8 bases and 2 bases, there was a span of 16 bases. This CDR3 has 14 amino acids. Germline V lookup: CDR1 MDHEN, CDR2 SYDVKM. Here the CDR3 reads CASQPSPYTYEQYF. CDR3 coding DNA: TGTGCCAGCCAACCCAGTCCATATACCTACGAGCAGTACTTC.

The chain carries TRBV19 and TRBJ1-5; D call uncertain. The CDR3 has 14 amino acids. Germline V gene data show CDR1 as LNHDA and CDR2 as SQIVND (reference sequence). V gave up 7 bases and J gave up 0 bases, with 10 bases separating them. The CDR3 nucleotides are TGTGCCAGTAAAGTTGGAGATAGCAATCAGCCCCAGCATTTT. It codes for CASKVGDSNQPQHF.

The chain recombines TRBV4-2 with TRBJ2-2; 12 positions match TRBD2. The germline V gene encodes CDR1 LGHNA and CDR2 YNFKEQ. This CDR3 spans 19 amino acids. V shed 0 bases and J 6 bases; nucleotides not matched to a gene: 11. The CDR3 DNA is TGTGCCAGCAGCCAAGAGGGGCTAGCGGGAGGGTGGGGTGCCGGGGAGCTGTTTTTT. Its protein product is CASSQEGLAGGWGAGELFF.

This chain's CDR3 is CASGPLGTGELFF. CDR3 nucleotides: TGTGCCAGCGGTCCTCTAGGAACCGGGGAGCTGTTTTTT. This sequence joins TRBV6-5 and TRBJ2-2; D not resolved. In germline, CDR1 is MNHEY, CDR2 SVGAGI. V was trimmed by 8 bases and J by 5 bases, leaving 12 bases between them. This CDR3 comprises 13 residues.

For the CDR3, the DNA is TGTGCCAGCAGCCCGAGAGGGGGGGAGCTGTTTTTT. Residues: CASSPRGGELFF. The rearrangement joins TRBV7-3 to TRBJ2-2, with D possibly being TRBD2 (5 bases). CDR1 is SGHTA and CDR2 is FQGTGA in the germline V gene. Trimming shortened V by 5 bases and J by 8 bases, and 9 bases separated the two germline ends. There are 12 residues in the CDR3.

The J gene is TRBJ2-1, the V gene TRBV27; D is possibly TRBD1 or TRBD2 (5 bases each). Looked up from germline, CDR1 is MNHEY and CDR2 is SMNVEV (reference sequence). The CDR3 spans 13 residues. Trimming took 5 bases from V and 4 from J, leaving 9 bases between them. CDR3 DNA sequence: TGTGCCAGCAGTAAGGGACGGTACAATGAGCAGTTCTTC. It codes for CASSKGRYNEQFF.

This clone was observed a single time. The chain couples TRBV7-2 to TRBJ2-1; 11 bases match TRBD2. Germline V gene data show CDR1 as SGHTA and CDR2 as FQGNSA. This CDR3 is built from 15 residues. The V and J ends lost 3 bases and 3 bases, in that order; junction bases with no gene match: 1. This CDR3 reads CASSLGLAVYNEQFF. CDR3 in DNA: TGTGCCAGCAGCTTGGGACTAGCGGTCTACAATGAGCAGTTCTTC. The full variable domain, with the rest looked up from reference TRBV7-2 and TRBJ2-1, is GAGVSQSPSNKVTEKGKDVELRCDPISGHTALYWYRQSLGQGLEFLIYFQGNSAPDKSGLPSDRFSAERTGGSVSTLTIQRTQQEDSAVYLCASSLGLAVYNEQFFGPGTRLTVL.

The chain has TRBV2 and TRBJ2-2, with D unresolved. The CDR3 extends over 15 amino acids. CDR1 SNHLY and CDR2 FYNNEI come from the germline V gene. V dropped 1 base and J dropped 7 bases, with 13 bases sitting between them. This CDR3 reads CASSEEVSGIGELFF. The CDR3 region has the DNA TGTGCCAGCAGTGAAGAGGTATCGGGTATCGGGGAGCTGTTTTTT. The full variable domain, rest sourced from reference TRBV2 and TRBJ2-2, is EPEVTQTPSHQVTQMGQEVILRCVPISNHLYFYWYRQILGQKVEFLVSFYNNEISEKSEIFDDQFSVERPDGSNFTLKIRSTKLEDSAMYFCASSEEVSGIGELFFGEGSRLTVL.

This chain connects TRBV30 to TRBJ2-7; TRBD1 matches 7 bases. CDR3 size: 15 residues. Germline lookup yields CDR1 GTSNPN and CDR2 SVGIG (reference sequence). With 2 bases clipped from V and 3 bases from J, the junction kept 10 bases outside the gene matches. The CDR3 DNA reads TGTGCCTGGAGTTCAGACAGGGTCGGACGCTACGAGCAGTACTTC. It yields the protein CAWSSDRVGRYEQYF.

This chain connects TRBV29-1 to TRBJ2-1, with 10 positions matching TRBD1. Per germline, CDR1 SQVTM and CDR2 ANQGSEA. V trimming: 8 bases; J trimming: 7 bases; junction bases outside the gene matches: 11. The CDR3 is 14 residues long. The CDR3 loop reads CSLSTGTGVNEQFF. Written as DNA, the CDR3 is TGCAGCTTAAGTACCGGGACAGGGGTAAATGAGCAGTTCTTC.

The chain carries TRBV5-1 and TRBJ2-1; 10 bases are a match to TRBD2. The CDR3 totals 17 residues. Germline loops: CDR1 SGHRS, CDR2 YFSETQ. The J segment lost 6 bases and the V segment lost 6 bases, leaving 15 bases of the junction unmatched. CDR3 amino acids: CASTLSPSGRAGNEQFF. CDR3 coding DNA: TGCGCCAGCACCTTATCTCCAAGCGGGAGGGCTGGCAATGAGCAGTTCTTC.

The chain employs TRBV2 and TRBJ2-2, with 10 positions matching TRBD2. Unmatched junction bases numbered 5, after V lost 1 base and J lost 6 bases. The CDR3 runs to 16 residues. The germline V gene encodes CDR1 SNHLY and CDR2 FYNNEI. The DNA for the CDR3 is TGTGCCAGCAGTGAAGGAGCGGGAGGGTTCTCCGGGGAGCTGTTTTTT. It codes for CASSEGAGGFSGELFF.

The chain joins TRBV5-1 to TRBJ2-1, with 12 bases matching TRBD1. CDR1 SGHRS and CDR2 YFSETQ come from the germline V gene. The CDR3 is 16 amino acids. Losses at the gene ends were 4 bases for V and 4 bases for J; bases not matched to a gene: 6. The CDR3: CASSPGQGAGYNEQFF. The CDR3 DNA is TGCGCCAGCAGCCCGGGACAGGGGGCTGGATACAATGAGCAGTTCTTC.

This clone was observed a single time. The chain has TRBV27 and TRBJ2-4; possible D gene TRBD1, 6 bases. The V end was cut by 5 bases, the J end by 8 bases, with 13 bases between. Per germline, CDR1 MNHEY and CDR2 SMNVEV (reference sequence). The CDR3 length is 13 residues. CDR3 loop: CASSPTGTYIQYF. The CDR3 region has the DNA TGTGCCAGCAGTCCAACAGGGACGTACATTCAGTACTTC.

CDR3 sequence: CASTAQGRNTEAFF. The CDR3 DNA sequence: TGTGCCAGCACTGCCCAAGGAAGGAACACTGAAGCTTTCTTT. The gene calls are TRBV6-6 and TRBJ1-1; D is unclear. The germline gives CDR1 MNHNY, CDR2 SVGAGI (reference sequence). This CDR3 comprises 14 residues. Trimming took off 7 bases at V and 1 base at J, with 13 bases between the two ends.